A single sample is the source of the 8 T cell receptor beta chains below, sequenced in a study of blood T cell repertoires in COVID-19. Profiled with immunoSEQ multiplex PCR; TCRdb holds only in-frame clones, not every one. The sample includes under 250,000 clones, around 84% seen only once; the top ten take approximately 5.1%. The sequencing sample was made of peripheral blood. The receptors stem from an older woman who had recovered from COVID-19.

CDR3 nucleotide sequence: TGCAGCGCTAGGACAGGATGGGGTGGCTACACCTTC. Translating gives CSARTGWGGYTF. The chain combines TRBV29-1 with TRBJ1-2, with TRBD1 matching over 7 bases. Germline CDR1 and CDR2: SQVTM and ANQGSEA. Trimming cost V 7 bases and J 7 bases; bases outside gene matches: 9. The CDR3 length is 12 residues. Based on the CDR3 plus reference TRBV29-1 and TRBJ1-2, the full variable domain is SAVISQKPSRDICQRGTSLTIQCQVDSQVTMMFWYRQQPGQSLTLIATANQGSEATYESGFVIDKFPISRPNLTFSTLTVSNMSPEDSSIYLCSARTGWGGYTFGSGTRLTVV.

This chain joins TRBV13 and TRBJ1-1, with D perhaps TRBD1 (5 bases). Germline V gives CDR1 PRHDT, CDR2 FYEKMQ (reference sequence). The CDR3 length is 14 residues. Trimming took 7 bases from V and 4 from J, leaving 16 bases between them. CDR3 sequence (DNA): TGTGCCAGCACCCGAGTCGGGGGTGGCACTGAAGCTTTCTTT. Its protein is CASTRVGGGTEAFF.

The chain carries TRBV2 and TRBJ2-3; D might be TRBD1 (6 bases). The CDR3 is 15 amino acids. V lost 0 bases, J lost 5 bases, and 12 bases lay in between. From germline, CDR1 is SNHLY and CDR2 FYNNEI. For the CDR3, the DNA is TGTGCCAGCAGTGAAGCAACAGGGACCGGAGATACGCAGTATTTT. This sequence encodes CASSEATGTGDTQYF. Complete variable domain (other parts from reference TRBV2 and TRBJ2-3): EPEVTQTPSHQVTQMGQEVILRCVPISNHLYFYWYRQILGQKVEFLVSFYNNEISEKSEIFDDQFSVERPDGSNFTLKIRSTKLEDSAMYFCASSEATGTGDTQYFGPGTRLTVL.

The table lists this clone with a few counts. The chain combines TRBV28 with TRBJ2-2, with D perhaps matching TRBD1 (6 bases). V was pared by 11 bases and J by 4 bases, with 14 bases between. The length of the CDR3 is 13 residues. Germline V gene sequence: CDR1 MDHEN, CDR2 SYDVKM. The DNA for the CDR3 is TGTGCCGCATCCGGACAGTCCACCGGGGAGCTGTTTTTT. It codes for CAASGQSTGELFF.

The chain uses TRBV7-2 and TRBJ2-5, with unresolved D. V lost 2 bases to trimming and J lost 7 bases, with 14 bases between them. The CDR3 contains 14 residues. Per germline, CDR1 SGHTA and CDR2 FQGNSA. For the CDR3, the DNA is TGTGCCAGCAGCTTAAGGCGCGACATGGGGACCCAGTACTTC. This encodes CASSLRRDMGTQYF.

The V gene is TRBV19, the J gene TRBJ1-2, with a weak D call TRBD1 (5 bases). The CDR3 spans 15 residues. Germline CDR1 LNHDA, CDR2 SQIVND (reference sequence). Trimming took off 7 bases at V and 3 bases at J, with 18 bases between the two ends. DNA for the CDR3: TGTGCCAGTACCCCACGTCGCAGGGCTGACTATGGCTACACCTTC. It specifies CASTPRRRADYGYTF.

The chain joins TRBV6-5 to TRBJ2-5; a possible D gene is TRBD1 (6 bases). The length of the CDR3 is 14 residues. The ends were cut back, 6 bases at V and 5 bases at J, with 16 bases in the middle. The germline CDR1 and CDR2 sequences are MNHEY and SVGAGI. CDR3 in DNA: TGTGCCAGCAGCTACGAGGGGGTCGGGGAGACCCAGTACTTC. This translates into CASSYEGVGETQYF.

About this clone itself: Different DNA sequences within this sample yield the same CDR3. This chain joins TRBV11-2 and TRBJ1-1, with 8 bases identical to TRBD1. CDR1 SGHAT and CDR2 FQNNGV come from the germline V gene. Unmatched junction bases numbered 3, after V lost 5 bases and J lost 4 bases. The CDR3 runs 13 residues. The CDR3: CASSPDRGTEAFF. DNA of the CDR3: TGTGCCAGCAGCCCTGACAGGGGCACTGAAGCTTTCTTT.